This T cell receptor beta chain comes out of a study of blood T cells in healthy people across ages. The V end was cut by 6 bases, the J end by 1 base, with 9 bases between. The CDR3 runs to 14 residues. Study outcomes and limitations: Per million T cells, TCR beta diversity dropped about linearly as age rose. A conclusive naive versus antigen-experienced comparison was prevented by the unsorted PBMCs. The study found more naive CD4+ cells and higher diversity in long-lived than aged donors.

A second about 7 to 11 cycle PCR used barcoded and J-beta primers. Using its own MiXCR run on the 5' RACE reads, TCRdb lists one record per CDR3 protein. The repertoire has 550,000 to 650,000 distinct CDR3 sequences, roughly a quarter of them found once; the top ten carry roughly 3.5%. A word on this clonotype: Its antigen remains unidentified.

These sequences were also reported in another study, on T cells of mothers and their children. That source adds: Over 8 million TCR beta CDR3 reads were obtained from each mother, and about 3 million from each child.

The sequenced material came from blood. The chain links TRBV12-3 or TRBV12-4 to TRBJ2-2, with D perhaps TRBD1 (5 bases). This clonotype was obtained from a boy between 2 and 10 years old in good health. CDR3 residues: CASRYRRNTGELFF. CDR3 nucleotide sequence: TGTGCCAGCAGGTACAGGCGGAACACCGGGGAGCTGTTTTTT.